This TCR beta chain was identified during a study of cytomegalovirus exposure and HLA in healthy donors. The CDR3 loop spans 13 amino acids. V lost 5 bases and J 0 bases, leaving 10 bases between the germline ends. Germline V gene data show CDR1 as GTSNPN and CDR2 as SVGIG (reference sequence). Study observations and caveats: An analysis was carried out at a later point. It showed that HLA-associated TCR beta chains were more clonally expanded than equally common non-associated chains. Indistinguishable V segments such as TRBV6-2 and TRBV6-3 were excluded.

Primers for the PCR totalled 60 Vbeta and 13 Jbeta. Assay: immunoSEQ multiplex PCR; the TCRdb copy retains only in-frame clones and omits some. The repertoire holds 90,000 or so clones, with over 70% as singletons. This clone was detected only a few times. Its antigen is not identified. Material: PBMCs. The chain joins TRBV30 to TRBJ1-1, with a possible D match to TRBD1 (5 bases). The TCR originated in a woman aged 45-65 years in good health and CMV-seropositive. CDR3 sequence reads: CAWEDTMNTEAFF. The CDR3 bases are TGTGCCTGGGAGGACACTATGAACACTGAAGCTTTCTTT.